This is a list of T cell receptor beta chains from one sample in a study of CD8 T cell repertoires and HIV-1 epitope variants. The repertoire was sequenced with immunoSEQ multiplex PCR; TCRdb's copy has only in-frame clones and lacks some. This sample yields approximately 5,000 clones, of which over 60% are seen a single time; approximately 40% belongs to the top ten. The antigens these receptors bind are not known. Material for sequencing was cultured CD8+ T cells derived from PBMCs. The receptors originated from a male donor with HIV. The CDR3 runs from the conserved cysteine through the conserved F or W. Fields, in order: CDR3 DNA, CDR3 protein, J gene, V gene, clone size, D gene. The D gene is left open where the match is weak. The size field is filled for only some rows; it gives once, few, many or a size class.

TGTGCCAGCAGTTTAAGCGGGACGACAGATACGCAGTATTTT	CASSLSGTTDTQYF	TRBJ2-3	TRBV27	NA	TRBD2
TGCGCCAGCAGCCAAGATGTTGGGCAGGGGAACACTGAAGCTTTCTTT	CASSQDVGQGNTEAFF	TRBJ1-1	TRBV4-3	large	NA
TGTGCCAGCAGCTTTGCGGGGGGATACGAGCAGTACTTC	CASSFAGGYEQYF	TRBJ2-7	TRBV7-2	NA	TRBD2
TGTGCCAGCAGTTACCGGGGAGGGGCCGGCACTGAAGCTTTCTTT	CASSYRGGAGTEAFF	TRBJ1-1	TRBV6-6	NA	NA
TGTGCCAGCAGTTACTCGACTAGCGCCTACGAGCAGTACTTC	CASSYSTSAYEQYF	TRBJ2-7	TRBV27	NA	TRBD2
TGTGCCAGCAGCTTAACCCCGGAGCTAGCGGGAGTGTATGAGCAGTACTTC	CASSLTPELAGVYEQYF	TRBJ2-7	TRBV11-2	few	TRBD2
TGCAGCGTTGGACTTCCCGGGTACGAGCAGTACTTC	CSVGLPGYEQYF	TRBJ2-7	TRBV29-1	few	NA
TGTGCCAGCAGTTTGGAGGGGACAGACTCATTCACAGATACGCAGTATTTT	CASSLEGTDSFTDTQYF	TRBJ2-3	TRBV28	NA	NA
TGTGCCAGCAGCCTGGCCGGGTACAATGAGCAGTTCTTC	CASSLAGYNEQFF	TRBJ2-1	TRBV11-2	NA	NA
TGTGCCAGTAGTATAGGGATATCGAATGAGCAGTTCTTC	CASSIGISNEQFF	TRBJ2-1	TRBV19	NA	NA
TGTGCCAGCAGCTTAGCGGGGGGGAGCACAGATACGCAGTATTTT	CASSLAGGSTDTQYF	TRBJ2-3	TRBV7-2	NA	TRBD2
TGTGCCAGCAGCTTAGCGGGGCTCTCGGGGGTGCAGTTCTTC	CASSLAGLSGVQFF	TRBJ2-1	TRBV11-1	once	NA
TGTGCCAGCAGCTCCGCCCTTTTCCCATCTAGCGTCTATGAGCAGTTCTTC	CASSSALFPSSVYEQFF	TRBJ2-1	TRBV11-2	NA	NA
TGTGCCAGCAGCTTGGACTTAAGACAGGGGTTGTACGAGCAGTACTTC	CASSLDLRQGLYEQYF	TRBJ2-7	TRBV5-4	NA	TRBD1
TGTGCCAGCAGTAAAGCCGGGCACTCTGGAAACACCATATATTTT	CASSKAGHSGNTIYF	TRBJ1-3	TRBV27	NA	NA
TGTGCCAGCAGCCCGGGGGGAGGGGACTCCACTGAAGCTTTCTTT	CASSPGGGDSTEAFF	TRBJ1-1	TRBV5-6	once	NA
TGTGCCAGCAGTTACCAAGGCGGTAACTCCTACAATGAGCAGTTCTTC	CASSYQGGNSYNEQFF	TRBJ2-1	TRBV27	NA	NA
TGTGCCAGCAGTGAGCGGGGATACTCCTACGAGCAGTACTTC	CASSERGYSYEQYF	TRBJ2-7	TRBV2	few	NA
TGTGCCAGCAGCCCTCCCACGTATAACTATGGCTACACCTTC	CASSPPTYNYGYTF	TRBJ1-2	TRBV11-2	NA	NA